This TCR beta chain comes out of a study of T cell responses to AZD1222 COVID-19 vaccine. General study results and limits: Sampling captured repertoires only after the peak T cell response. Baseline testing showed seropositivity in only 5 or 6 AZD1222 recipients.

This CDR3 region has 14 residues. V was pared by 0 bases and J by 1 base, with 5 bases between. CDR1 and CDR2 from the germline V gene are LNHDA and SQIVND (reference sequence). As concerns this clone: Its antigen is unidentified.

Produced via immunoSEQ multiplex PCR; TCRdb's table is partial and in-frame only. The sample records about 120,000 clones, roughly 92% being singletons. The V and J genes are TRBV19 and TRBJ2-3; D not resolved. The sequenced sample was peripheral blood, obtained 28 days after the second AZD1222 dose. The TCR sequence derives from an adult who received the AZD1222 COVID-19 vaccine. The CDR3 DNA reads TGTGCCAGTAGTATAGAAGGGCGCACAGATACGCAGTATTTT. As protein: CASSIEGRTDTQYF.